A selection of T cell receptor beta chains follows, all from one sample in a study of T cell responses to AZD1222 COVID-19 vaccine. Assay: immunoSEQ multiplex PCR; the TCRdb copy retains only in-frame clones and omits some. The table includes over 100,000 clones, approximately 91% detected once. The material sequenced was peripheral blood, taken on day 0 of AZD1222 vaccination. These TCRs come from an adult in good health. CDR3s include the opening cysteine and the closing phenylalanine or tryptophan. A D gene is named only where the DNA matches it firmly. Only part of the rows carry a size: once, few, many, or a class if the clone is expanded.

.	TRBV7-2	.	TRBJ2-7	TGTGCCAGCAGCTTAGCTGGGACCCGGGCGGAGCAGTACTTC	CASSLAGTRAEQYF
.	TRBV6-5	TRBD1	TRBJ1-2	TGTGCCAGCAGTTACTCGATGGCACAGGGGGGCGATGGCTACACCTTC	CASSYSMAQGGDGYTF
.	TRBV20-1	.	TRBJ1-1	TGCAGTGCTAGAGCCCTGGGTGAAGCTTTCTTT	CSARALGEAFF
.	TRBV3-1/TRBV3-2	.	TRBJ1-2	TGTGCCAGCAGCCAGGCGGGACGGCTTACCTATGGCTACACCTTC	CASSQAGRLTYGYTF
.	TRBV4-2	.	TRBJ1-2	TGTGCCAGCAGCCAAAACTGGAACCCCCGAGATGGCTACACCTTC	CASSQNWNPRDGYTF
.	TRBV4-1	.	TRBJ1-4	TGCGCCAGCAGCCAAGATGTGAGTGCAACTAATGAAAAACTGTTTTTT	CASSQDVSATNEKLFF
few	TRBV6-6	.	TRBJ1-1	TGTGCCAGCGCAGACACTGAAGCTTTCTTT	CASADTEAFF
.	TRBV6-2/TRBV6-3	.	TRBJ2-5	TGTGCCAGCAGTTACTCATCCGGGACCCAGACCCAGTACTTC	CASSYSSGTQTQYF
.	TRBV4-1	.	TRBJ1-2	TGCGCCAGCAGCCCACCGGATTGGCGGGACTATGGCTACACCTTC	CASSPPDWRDYGYTF
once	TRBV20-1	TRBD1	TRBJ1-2	TGCAGTGCTAGTGTGCGGGACAGGGGCAATGGCTACACCTTC	CSASVRDRGNGYTF
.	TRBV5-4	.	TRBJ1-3	TGTGCCAGCAGCTTGGCGTCGGGGCCCGCTGGAAACACCATATATTTT	CASSLASGPAGNTIYF